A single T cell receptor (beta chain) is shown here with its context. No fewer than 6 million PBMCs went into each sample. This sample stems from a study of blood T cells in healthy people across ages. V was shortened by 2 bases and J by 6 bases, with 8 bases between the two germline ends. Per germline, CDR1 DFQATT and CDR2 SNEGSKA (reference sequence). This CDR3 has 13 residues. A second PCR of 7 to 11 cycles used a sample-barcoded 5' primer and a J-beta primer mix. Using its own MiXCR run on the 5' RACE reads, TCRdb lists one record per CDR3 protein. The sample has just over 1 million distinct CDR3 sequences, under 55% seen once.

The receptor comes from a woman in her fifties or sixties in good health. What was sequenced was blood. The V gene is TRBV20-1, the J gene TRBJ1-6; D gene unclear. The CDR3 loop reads CSARSQANSPLHF. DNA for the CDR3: TGCAGTGCTAGAAGTCAGGCTAATTCACCCCTCCACTTT.